The TCR beta chain described here comes from a study of shared clonotypes between healthy human individuals. Broader study findings: Limited genetic and exposure-history diversity came from having few donors.

As concerns this clone: The antigen remains undetermined.

This was a deep-level run. The genomic DNA of each subset was split evenly across several immunoSEQ plates. Assay used: immunoSEQ multiplex PCR; TCRdb lists only in-frame clones, some missing. This table has approximately 1.4 million clones, 95% to 99% appearing once. Trimming shortened V by 10 bases and J by 2 bases, and 13 bases separated the two germline ends. The CDR3 totals 13 residues. Germline V gives CDR1 MGHRA, CDR2 YSYEKL. Negatively enriched CD4+ T cells were divided by CD45RA into naive and memory. The TCR comes from a man aged 25-40 years in good health. The sample consisted of naive CD4+ T cells sorted from blood. Subset here: CD45RA+ positively selected. This chain connects TRBV4-1 to TRBJ2-3, with D unresolved. CDR3: CAIKGKDTDTQYF. Here the CDR3 DNA reads TGCGCCATAAAGGGAAAAGACACAGATACGCAGTATTTT.